A single TCR beta chain is shown here with its context. What it binds is unknown. Clinical symptoms, serum thyroxine, TRAb, thyroid ultrasound and orbital computed tomography informed diagnoses. Amplification of TCR beta CDR3 regions used RNA as the template. Primed by the HTBI set, a first-round RT-PCR was run on the TCR CDR3. TCRdb analysed the multiplex PCR reads with MiXCR anew, one entry per CDR3 protein. Of a few hundred thousand distinct CDR3 sequences detected, approximately 22% appear once; the ten largest clones hold around 50%. The data belong to a study of T cells in Graves' hyperthyroidism and ophthalmopathy. Study overall: Initial diagnosis, before any treatment, was when peripheral blood was collected. Study-level results: Model predictions of ophthalmopathy came a median about six months before onset. Ophthalmopathy was told apart from stable hyperthyroidism by a 13 V-J model.

CDR1 is SGHTA, CDR2 FQGNSA, per germline. The CDR3 loop spans 17 amino acids. Trimming cost V 2 bases and J 4 bases, with 18 bases left between them. The sample taken for sequencing was blood. This clonotype was obtained from a woman in her seventies with Graves' ophthalmopathy. The chain links TRBV7-2 to TRBJ2-1, with D possibly matching TRBD2 (6 bases). CDR3 in amino acids: CASSLMGAGTFYNEQFF. For the CDR3, the DNA is TGTGCCAGCAGCTTAATGGGTGCGGGAACGTTTTACAATGAGCAGTTCTTC. The whole variable domain, remainder taken from reference TRBV7-2 and TRBJ2-1, is GAGVSQSPSNKVTEKGKDVELRCDPISGHTALYWYRQSLGQGLEFLIYFQGNSAPDKSGLPSDRFSAERTGGSVSTLTIQRTQQEDSAVYLCASSLMGAGTFYNEQFFGPGTRLTVL.